Listed below are T cell receptor beta chains from one sample, sequenced in a study of blood T cell repertoires in COVID-19. Measured with immunoSEQ multiplex PCR; TCRdb has only the in-frame clones, and not every one. The profile covers some 170,000 clones, with 87% appearing a single time and 3% to 4.5% taken by the ten largest. The sample comprised peripheral blood. The receptor source for this set is a woman aged 55-70 years who had recovered from COVID-19. Both conserved end residues are part of each CDR3. The D gene is left open where the match is weak. The size field is filled for only some rows; it gives once, few, many or a size class.

abundance	j_gene	v_gene	d_gene	CDR3nt	CDR3aa
NA	TRBJ2-1	TRBV24-1	TRBD2	TGTGCCACCAGTGACTCGGGACTAGCCTATGAGCAGTTCTTC	CATSDSGLAYEQFF
NA	TRBJ1-5	TRBV5-1	TRBD1	TGCGCCAGCACCCCTACAGGGGCGCGCAATCAGCCCCAGCATTTT	CASTPTGARNQPQHF
NA	TRBJ2-1	TRBV19	TRBD2	TGTGCCAGTACCAATAGCGGGGGGAACAATGAGCAGTTCTTC	CASTNSGGNNEQFF
NA	TRBJ1-5	TRBV5-1	NA	TGCGCCAGCAGCTTGGGGGGTACAGGGCAAAATCAGCCCCAGCATTTT	CASSLGGTGQNQPQHF
once	TRBJ2-3	TRBV29-1	TRBD2	TGCAGCGTTGATGAGCGGGGGGGCGCAGATACGCAGTATTTT	CSVDERGGADTQYF
once	TRBJ1-5	TRBV2	NA	TGTGCCAGCAGTGACGCAGCGTCCCAGCCCCAGCATTTT	CASSDAASQPQHF
once	TRBJ2-2	TRBV27	NA	TGTGCCAGCGGCCTATGGGCTGGCACCGGGGAGCTGTTTTTT	CASGLWAGTGELFF
NA	TRBJ2-1	TRBV19	TRBD2	TGTGCCAGTAGTATTAGGAAGCGGGGGCCGGGTGAGCAGTTCTTC	CASSIRKRGPGEQFF
once	TRBJ2-3	TRBV7-8	TRBD2	TGTGCCAGCAGCAGCGGGGGGGGTAGGAGCACAGATACGCAGTATTTT	CASSSGGGRSTDTQYF
NA	TRBJ2-3	TRBV10-3	TRBD1	TGTGCCATCAGTGCGGGACAGGGGGCTTATGGAGATACGCAGTATTTT	CAISAGQGAYGDTQYF